The entry that follows covers one T cell receptor beta chain sequence. What it binds is not known. As every portion of the isolated RNA was reverse transcribed, the sequencing read expressed TCRB transcripts. Using immunoSEQ multiplex PCR, the repertoire was profiled, and TCRdb retains in-frame clones only, with some absent. The sample consists of about 150,000 clones, about a tenth of them appearing once. About 110 mL of blood, on average, came from one heparinised draw per donor. This sample was included in a study of beta chain features in type 1 diabetes. The overall study: What patients shared with healthy donors was a similar profile of age, gender and cell yields. Overall study findings and caveats: Fewer junction insertions and more nucleotide deletions appeared in type 1 diabetes patients. Across all four CD4+ subsets, people with type 1 diabetes showed modestly shorter TCRB CDR3s.

Trimming stripped 7 bases from V and 1 base from J, with 10 bases between. This CDR3 comprises 13 residues. CDR1 SNHLY and CDR2 FYNNEI come from the germline V gene. The receptor's source is a young man with type 1 diabetes. The sequenced sample was central memory CD4+ T cells from blood. The gene calls are TRBV2 and TRBJ1-1; D unresolved. The CDR3 is CASNPQKNTEAFF. CDR3 nucleotide sequence: TGTGCCAGCAACCCCCAGAAGAACACTGAAGCTTTCTTT.